The 4 T cell receptor beta chains in this list originate from one sample, sequenced in a study of blood T cell repertoires in COVID-19. Sequenced by immunoSEQ multiplex PCR; TCRdb stores in-frame clones only, minus some. The table includes around 140,000 clones, about nine tenths detected once. Material for sequencing was peripheral blood. The origin of the receptors is a middle-aged man with acute or convalescent COVID-19.

The rearrangement joins TRBV28 to TRBJ1-1; no reliable D call. CDR3 length: 13 amino acids. Germline V gene sequence: CDR1 MDHEN, CDR2 SYDVKM. Trimming stripped 8 bases from V and 0 bases from J, with 10 bases between. The CDR3 loop reads CASSGIMNTEAFF. CDR3 in DNA: TGTGCCAGCTCGGGTATAATGAACACTGAAGCTTTCTTT.

The chain is built from TRBV28 and TRBJ2-5; 11 positions agree with TRBD2. The V and J ends lost 11 bases and 4 bases, in that order; junction bases with no gene match: 15. Germline V CDR1 and CDR2: MDHEN, SYDVKM. This CDR3 is 16 amino acids long. This CDR3 reads CACRPPRLAGTETQYF. In nucleotides, the CDR3 is TGTGCCTGCCGCCCCCCCCGACTAGCGGGAACAGAGACCCAGTACTTC.

The genes are TRBV29-1 and TRBJ2-2; 10 positions agree with TRBD2. This CDR3 is 13 amino acids long. CDR1 and CDR2 from the germline V gene are SQVTM and ANQGSEA. Germline trimming cut 7 bases from V and 8 bases from J; bases unmatched to any gene: 7. This CDR3 is CSAEREGRGELFF. Here the CDR3 DNA reads TGCAGCGCTGAGCGGGAGGGCCGAGGGGAGCTGTTTTTT.

The chain combines TRBV2 with TRBJ1-2; D gene ambiguous. Trimming shortened V by 6 bases and J by 8 bases, and 10 bases separated the two germline ends. The CDR3 sequence is 11 residues long. The germline CDR1 and CDR2 sequences are SNHLY and FYNNEI. CDR3 loop: CASRRAEGYTF. The DNA of the CDR3 is TGTGCCAGCAGGCGGGCGGAGGGCTACACCTTC.